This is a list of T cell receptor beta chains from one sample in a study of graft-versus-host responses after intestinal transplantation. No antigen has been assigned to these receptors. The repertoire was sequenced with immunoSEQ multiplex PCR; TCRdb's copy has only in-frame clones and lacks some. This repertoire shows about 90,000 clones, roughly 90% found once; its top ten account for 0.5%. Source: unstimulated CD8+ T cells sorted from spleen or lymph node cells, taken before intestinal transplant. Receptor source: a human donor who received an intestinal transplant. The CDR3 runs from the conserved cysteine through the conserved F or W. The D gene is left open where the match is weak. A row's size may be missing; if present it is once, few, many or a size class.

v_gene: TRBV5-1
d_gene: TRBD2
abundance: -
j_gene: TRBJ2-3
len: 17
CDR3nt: TGCGCCAGCAGCTTGCGCCCCTCTAGCGGGGTGAGAGATACGCAGTATTTT
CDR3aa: CASSLRPSSGVRDTQYF

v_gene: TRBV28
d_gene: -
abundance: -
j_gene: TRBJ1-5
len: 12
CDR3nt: TGTGCCAGCAGCCAAGACAGCCAGCCCCAGCATTTT
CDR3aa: CASSQDSQPQHF

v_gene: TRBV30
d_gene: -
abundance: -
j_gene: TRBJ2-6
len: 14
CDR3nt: TGTGCCTGGAACGCACACTCTGGGGCCAACGTCCTGACTTTC
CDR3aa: CAWNAHSGANVLTF

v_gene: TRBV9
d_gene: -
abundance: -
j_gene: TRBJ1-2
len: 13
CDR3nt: TGTGCCAGCAGCGTTGGTTCGGGGAGCGGCTACACCTTC
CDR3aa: CASSVGSGSGYTF

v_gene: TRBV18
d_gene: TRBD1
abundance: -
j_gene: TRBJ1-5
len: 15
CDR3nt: TGTGCCAGCTCACCCCCGGGACAGGGCTCCCAGCCCCAGCATTTT
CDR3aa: CASSPPGQGSQPQHF

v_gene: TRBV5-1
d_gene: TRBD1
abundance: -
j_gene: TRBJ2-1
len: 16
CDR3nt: TGCGCCAGCAGCTCATCAACTAGGACAGGGGACAATGAGCAGTTCTTC
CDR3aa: CASSSSTRTGDNEQFF

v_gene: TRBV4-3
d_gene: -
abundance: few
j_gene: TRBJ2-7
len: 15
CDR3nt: TGCGCCAGCAGCCAAGATCGGGACTTGTCCTACGAGCAGTACTTC
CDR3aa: CASSQDRDLSYEQYF

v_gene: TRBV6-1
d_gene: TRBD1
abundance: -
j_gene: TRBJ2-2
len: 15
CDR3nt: TGTGCCAGCCGACATGAGACAGGGGGCCCCGGGGAGCTGTTTTTT
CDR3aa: CASRHETGGPGELFF

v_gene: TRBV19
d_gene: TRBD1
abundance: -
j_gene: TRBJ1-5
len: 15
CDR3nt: TGTGCCAGTAGTACAGGGGGCCGCCTCAATCAGCCCCAGCATTTT
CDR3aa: CASSTGGRLNQPQHF

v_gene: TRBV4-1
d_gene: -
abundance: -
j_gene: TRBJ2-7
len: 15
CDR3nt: TGCGCCAGCAGCCCCCGGGACTCCCCGCAGTACGAGCAGTACTTC
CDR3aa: CASSPRDSPQYEQYF

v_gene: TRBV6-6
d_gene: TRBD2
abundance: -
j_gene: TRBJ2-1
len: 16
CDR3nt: TGTGCCAGCAGTTACTCGATGGTACTAGCGGATGCTGAGCAGTTCTTC
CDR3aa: CASSYSMVLADAEQFF

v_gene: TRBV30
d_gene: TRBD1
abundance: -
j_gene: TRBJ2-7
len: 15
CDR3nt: TGTGCCTGGAGCCCCCCCCGGGACAGGGGCAACGAGCAGTACTTC
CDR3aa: CAWSPPRDRGNEQYF

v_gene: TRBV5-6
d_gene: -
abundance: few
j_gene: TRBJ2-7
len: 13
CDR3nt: TGTGCCAGCAGCTTGGATGAGGGAAACGAGCAGTACTTC
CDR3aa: CASSLDEGNEQYF

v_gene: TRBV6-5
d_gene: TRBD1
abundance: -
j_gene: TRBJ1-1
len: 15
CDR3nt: TGTGCCAGCTCCCGTCCCGGGACAGCGAACACTGAAGCTTTCTTT
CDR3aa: CASSRPGTANTEAFF

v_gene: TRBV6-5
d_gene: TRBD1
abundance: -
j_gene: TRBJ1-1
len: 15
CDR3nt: TGTGCCAGCAGTTATTTCCGACAGGGGCTCTCTGAAGCTTTCTTT
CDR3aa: CASSYFRQGLSEAFF

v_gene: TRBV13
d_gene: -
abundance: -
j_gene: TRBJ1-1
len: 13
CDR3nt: TGTGCCAGCAGCTATACAGGCGTTACTGAAGCTTTCTTT
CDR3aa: CASSYTGVTEAFF

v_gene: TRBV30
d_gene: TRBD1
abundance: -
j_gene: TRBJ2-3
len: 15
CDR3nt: TGTGCCTGTAGCCCCGGGACAGGGAGCACAGATACGCAGTATTTT
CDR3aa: CACSPGTGSTDTQYF

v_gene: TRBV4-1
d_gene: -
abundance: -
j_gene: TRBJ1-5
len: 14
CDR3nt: TGCGCCAGCAGCCAAGATGGCCGGGGTCAGCCCCAGCATTTT
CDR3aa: CASSQDGRGQPQHF

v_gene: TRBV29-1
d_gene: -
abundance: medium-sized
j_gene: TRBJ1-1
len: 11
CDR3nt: TGCAGCGTTGGGGCGACCACTGAAGCTTTCTTT
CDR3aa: CSVGATTEAFF

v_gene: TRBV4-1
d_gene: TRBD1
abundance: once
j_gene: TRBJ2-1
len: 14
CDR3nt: TGCGCCAGCAGCCAAGTGGGACAGGGGAATGAGCAGTTCTTC
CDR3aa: CASSQVGQGNEQFF

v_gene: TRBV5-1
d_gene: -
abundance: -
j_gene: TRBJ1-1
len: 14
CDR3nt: TGCGCCAGCAGCTTGGACGGTGGGGGGACTGAAGCTTTCTTT
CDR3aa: CASSLDGGGTEAFF

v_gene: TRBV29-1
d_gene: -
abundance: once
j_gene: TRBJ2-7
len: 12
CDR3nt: TGCAGCGTGGAGGACCGATACTACGAGCAGTACTTC
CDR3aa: CSVEDRYYEQYF

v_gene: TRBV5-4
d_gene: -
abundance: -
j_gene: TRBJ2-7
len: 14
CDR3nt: TGTGCCAGCAGCTCCCAGGTTCGAGCCTACGAGCAGTACTTC
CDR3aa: CASSSQVRAYEQYF

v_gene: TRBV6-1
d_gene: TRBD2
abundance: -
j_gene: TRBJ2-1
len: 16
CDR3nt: TGTGTCAGCAGTGAACGGCTAGCGGGTCCTTACAATGAGCAGTTCTTC
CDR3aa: CVSSERLAGPYNEQFF

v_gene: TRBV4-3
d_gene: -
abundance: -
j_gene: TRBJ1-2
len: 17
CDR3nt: TGCGCCAGCAGCCAAGCTATCCCCGCAGGGGATAACTATGGCTACACCTTC
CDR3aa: CASSQAIPAGDNYGYTF

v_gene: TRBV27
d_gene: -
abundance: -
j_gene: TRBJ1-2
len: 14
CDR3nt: TGTGCCAGCAGTACCATACCGCAGGTCGATGGCTACACCTTC
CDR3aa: CASSTIPQVDGYTF

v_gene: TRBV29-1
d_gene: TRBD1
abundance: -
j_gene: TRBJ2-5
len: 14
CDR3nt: TGCAGCGTTGAGGGACAGGGGCGGGCAGAGACCCAGTACTTC
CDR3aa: CSVEGQGRAETQYF

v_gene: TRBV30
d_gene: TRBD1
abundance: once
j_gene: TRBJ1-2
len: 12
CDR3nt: TGTGCCTGGTGGGGACAGGGAATTGGCTACACCTTC
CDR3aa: CAWWGQGIGYTF

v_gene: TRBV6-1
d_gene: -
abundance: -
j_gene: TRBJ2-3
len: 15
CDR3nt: TGTGCCAGCAGTGTCGTTCTATTTAACACAGATACGCAGTATTTT
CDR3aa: CASSVVLFNTDTQYF

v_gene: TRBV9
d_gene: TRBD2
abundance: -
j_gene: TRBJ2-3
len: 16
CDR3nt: TGTGCCAGCAGCGTGCTAGGGCGGGAGCGCACAGATACGCAGTATTTT
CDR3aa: CASSVLGRERTDTQYF

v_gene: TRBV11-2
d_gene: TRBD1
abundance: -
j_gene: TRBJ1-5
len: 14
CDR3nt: TGTGCCAGCAGCTATGGACAGGGGAATCAGCCCCAGCATTTT
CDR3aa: CASSYGQGNQPQHF

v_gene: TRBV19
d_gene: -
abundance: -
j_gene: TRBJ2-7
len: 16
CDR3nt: TGTGCCAGTAGTATGGGCGCTTTGAATTGGCACTACGAGCAGTACTTC
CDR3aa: CASSMGALNWHYEQYF

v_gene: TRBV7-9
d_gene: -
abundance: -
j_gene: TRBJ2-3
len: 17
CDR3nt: TGTGCCAGCAGCCCCACGGTAGAGGGGGGGCCCACAGATACGCAGTATTTT
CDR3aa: CASSPTVEGGPTDTQYF

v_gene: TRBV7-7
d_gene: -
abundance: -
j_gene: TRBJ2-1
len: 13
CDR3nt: TGTGCCAGCAGCTTAAGTTCGCGTTCTGAGCAGTTCTTC
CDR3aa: CASSLSSRSEQFF

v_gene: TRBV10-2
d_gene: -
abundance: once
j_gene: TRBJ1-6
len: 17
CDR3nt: TGCGCCAGCAGTGAGTCGATCCCCGGGACAAGTAATTCACCCCTCCACTTT
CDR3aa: CASSESIPGTSNSPLHF

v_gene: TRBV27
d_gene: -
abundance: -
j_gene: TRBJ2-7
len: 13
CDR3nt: TGTGCCAGCAGTTTACTAAACTCCTACGAGCAGTACTTC
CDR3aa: CASSLLNSYEQYF

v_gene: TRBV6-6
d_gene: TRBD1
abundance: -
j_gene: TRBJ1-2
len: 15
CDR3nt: TGTGCCAGCAGTTACCAAAGACAGGGGGACTATGGCTACACCTTC
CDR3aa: CASSYQRQGDYGYTF

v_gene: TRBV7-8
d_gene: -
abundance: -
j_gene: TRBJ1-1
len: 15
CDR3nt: TGTGCCAGCAGCTTAGGACAGGTGGTGAACACTGAAGCTTTCTTT
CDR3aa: CASSLGQVVNTEAFF

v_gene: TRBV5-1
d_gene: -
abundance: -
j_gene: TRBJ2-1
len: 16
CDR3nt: TGCGCCAGCAGCTTGACCATTAACACTATCTACAATGAGCAGTTCTTC
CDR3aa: CASSLTINTIYNEQFF

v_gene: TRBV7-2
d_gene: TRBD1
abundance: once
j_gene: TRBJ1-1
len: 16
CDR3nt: TGTGCCAGCAGCTTACCGACAGGGGAGGGTGGACCTGAAGCTTTCTTT
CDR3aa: CASSLPTGEGGPEAFF

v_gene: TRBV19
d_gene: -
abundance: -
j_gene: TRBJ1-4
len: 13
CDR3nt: TGTGCCAGTAGTATAGATAGAGATGAAAAACTGTTTTTT
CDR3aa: CASSIDRDEKLFF

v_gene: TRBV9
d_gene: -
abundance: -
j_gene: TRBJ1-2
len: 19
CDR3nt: TGTGCCAGCAGCGTAGGACCCCAAATCGTGAGCCTAAGAGAGGATGGCTACACCTTC
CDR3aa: CASSVGPQIVSLREDGYTF

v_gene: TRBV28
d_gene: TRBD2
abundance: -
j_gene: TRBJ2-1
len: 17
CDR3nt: TGTGCCAGCAGTTTGCCACTAGCGGGAAACTCCTACAATGAGCAGTTCTTC
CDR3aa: CASSLPLAGNSYNEQFF